This T cell receptor beta chain is from a study of Ad26.COV2.S vaccination and SARS-CoV-2 variants (dated by TCRdb to about 2021). For the wider study: Donors in the vaccine arm were drawn from COV1001, a multicentre, randomized, double-blind, placebo-controlled phase I-IIa trial testing Ad26.COV2.S in healthy adults. Ad26.COV2.S was given intramuscularly at 5x10^10 or 1x10^11 viral particles, as a single shot or as two shots 56 days apart. The specificity and breadth of SARS-CoV-2-reactive T cell receptors after Ad26.COV2.S vaccination were assessed by TCRbeta repertoire sequencing. The TCR-sequenced set comprised about 32 samples: around 20 Ad26.COV2.S vaccine recipients, 5 placebo recipients and 8 SARS-CoV-2 convalescent individuals. Trial participants were randomized into five groups of five: low-dose or high-dose Ad26.COV2.S given once or twice, or placebo on both occasions. Throughout the experiments and outcome assessment, investigators stayed blinded to trial group allocation.

The immunoSEQ Assay was the method used to sequence TCRbeta CDR3 regions. After extraction, genomic DNA underwent amplification by bias-controlled multiplex PCR, followed by high-throughput sequencing. On the study's bioinformatics: To quantify the absolute abundance of every unique TCRbeta CDR3 region, sequences were collapsed and filtered. T cell fraction was estimated by normalizing TCRbeta template counts to usable DNA, with usable DNA measured through amplification of reference genes found in all nucleated cells. Repertoire TCRs were annotated as SARS-CoV-2-specific when V gene, CDR3 amino acid sequence and J gene were exactly matched to a known reactive TCR set. The reference SARS-CoV-2 TCR set was obtained from MIRA and was filtered for enrichment in COVID-19-positive ImmuneCODE repertoires, whereby public or cross-reactive TCRs were removed. Using the MIRA antigens, annotated TCRs were further analysed by specific ORF or by position within an ORF. Breadth was defined as annotated unique rearrangements over total unique productive rearrangements; depth was the summed frequency of those rearrangements. Group comparisons of TCR breadth used two-sided Wilcoxon rank-sum tests. Here the immuneACCESS table is served through TCRdb, limited to in-frame sequences with V and J called. Missing clones are a known gap in these copies; in checked studies unresolved V genes cover under half, and the rest lacks a known reason. Clonal size and the V and J genes are those of that table, whereas D and trimming came from the DNA. In all, the sample holds 450,000 to 550,000 clones, and about nine tenths of those were seen once. The ten top clones hold about 1.7% of the sample.

CDR1 KGHSH and CDR2 LQKENI were looked up in the germline V gene. Trimming removed 2 bases from V and 7 bases from J; the gene matches leave 6 bases unexplained. Taken from cysteine to phenylalanine, the CDR3 has 15 residues. Just CDR3 DNA is preserved here, 45 bases in frame from base 1. Note on this clone: Its binding antigen is unknown. One base away there is no much larger clone; base qualities are not given.

General findings and caveats noted by the study authors: It was noted by the authors that total T cell responses may have been underestimated by the TCR breadth and depth analyses. Non-spike TCR breadth was comparable between vaccine and placebo recipients, consistent with the vaccine containing only spike. Compared with placebo recipients, Ad26.COV2.S recipients showed higher spike-specific TCR breadth (P = 0.0014). Substantial breadth of spike-specific CD8+ and CD4+ T cell responses was reported after vaccination. Comparing responses between vaccine doses or regimens was not something the study was powered to do.

The meaning of the sample's treatment or condition label: 15 to 20 received Ad26.COV2.S at low or high dose, single or two shots; about five received placebo; per-sample allocation not given. For vaccine and placebo recipients, the sequenced repertoires came from samples collected on day 63 after the first injection. Cohort 1b enrolled about 25 adults aged 18-55 years at a single site in Boston, USA, between 29 July and 7 August 2020. Ad26.COV2.S was a replication-incompetent adenovirus type 26 vector expressing a prefusion-stabilized SARS-CoV-2 spike protein from the original Wuhan strain. The sequence was collected from a person aged 18 to 65 who received the Ad26.COV2.S COVID-19 vaccine or a placebo. The chain joins TRBV18 to TRBJ1-5; 9 bases in the junction line up with TRBD1. The sequences come from peripheral blood, collected in a trial of Ad26.COV2.S vaccine versus placebo. The DNA sequence follows: TGTGCCAGCTCACCATCGGACAGGGGAAGCCAGCCCCAGCATTTT. Its amino acids are CASSPSDRGSQPQHF.